Below, 20 T cell receptor beta chains from the same sample are listed, as sequenced in a study of T-cell memory formation after mild COVID-19. TCRdb processed the 5' RACE reads anew with MiXCR; each CDR3 protein has one entry. The data contain about 140,000 distinct CDR3 sequences, 11% to 15% of them singletons. The sample taken for sequencing was PBMCs or a T cell subset sorted from them (not recorded which). The origin of the receptors is an adult woman who had mild COVID-19 (a few samples of this study predate the infection). Cell type and time point are not known.

This clonotype was detected only a few times. The genes are TRBV5-1 and TRBJ2-7, with D maybe TRBD1 (5 bases). Germline values: CDR1 SGHRS, CDR2 YFSETQ. The CDR3 runs 14 residues. Trimming took 1 base from V and 3 from J, leaving 11 bases between them. CDR3 bases: TGCGCCAGCAGCTTGCTGGGGCTGGACTACGAGCAGTACTTC. It codes for CASSLLGLDYEQYF.

This clonotype has just a few counts. The chain links TRBV11-3 to TRBJ2-1, with 8 nucleotides matching TRBD1. V lost 5 bases, J lost 5 bases, and 8 bases stayed unmatched. CDR3 length equals 15 residues. Per germline, CDR1 SGHNT and CDR2 YENEEA. This CDR3 is CASSPPGGSNNEQFF. CDR3 nucleotide sequence: TGTGCCAGCAGCCCTCCAGGGGGCTCTAACAATGAGCAGTTCTTC. Supplemented by reference TRBV11-3 and TRBJ2-1, the full variable domain reads EAGVVQSPRYKIIEKKQPVAFWCNPISGHNTLYWYLQNLGQGPELLIRYENEEAVDDSQLPKDRFSAERLKGVDSTLKIQPAELGDSAVYLCASSPPGGSNNEQFFGPGTRLTVL.

V gene TRBV30 combines with J gene TRBJ1-1, with TRBD1 as a possible D gene (6 bases). The CDR3 extends over 13 amino acids. Germline CDR1 GTSNPN, CDR2 SVGIG (reference sequence). V shed 0 bases and J shed 4 bases, with 9 bases lying between them. Written as DNA, the CDR3 is TGTGCCTGGAGTGTAATAGGGGGCACTGAAGCTTTCTTT. It specifies CAWSVIGGTEAFF.

This clonotype occurred many times. The chain recombines TRBV6-5 with TRBJ2-1, with TRBD2 matching over 13 bases. V lost 6 bases and J lost 5; bases outside the gene matches: 4. From germline, CDR1 is MNHEY and CDR2 SVGAGI. The CDR3 is 15 amino acids. CDR3 DNA sequence: TGTGCCAGCAGGTGGACTAGCGGGGGAGACAATGAGCAGTTCTTC. It translates to CASRWTSGGDNEQFF.

In its sample, this clonotype was seen a few times. The CDR3 nucleotides read TGTGCCAGCAGCCAAGATGCGGGGACAGGGACCCAGTACTTC. Protein sequence: CASSQDAGTGTQYF. The chain joins TRBV3-1 to TRBJ2-5, with TRBD1 matching 8 bases. Trimming took 0 bases from V and 7 from J; bases not matched to a gene: 4. From germline, CDR1 is LGHDT and CDR2 YNNKEL (reference sequence). This CDR3 spans 14 amino acids.

This clonotype was counted between two and nine times. This chain links TRBV12-3 or TRBV12-4 with TRBJ2-7; TRBD2 agrees at 10 bases. The V gene end was trimmed by 5 bases and the J gene end by 2 bases; junction bases not matched to a gene: 6. This CDR3 region has 15 residues. The CDR3 here is CASSTSGRATYEQYF. In DNA, the CDR3 is TGTGCCAGCAGTACCAGCGGGAGGGCCACCTACGAGCAGTACTTC.

The chain recombines TRBV4-3 with TRBJ2-7, with 9 nucleotides matching TRBD2. CDR1 and CDR2 (germline): LGHNA, YSLEER. This CDR3 has 16 residues. The V gene end was trimmed by 4 bases and the J gene end by 2 bases; junction bases not matched to a gene: 9. The CDR3, as DNA: TGCGCCAGCAGCCCAGCGGTAGCGGGAGCCGCCTACGAGCAGTACTTC. Translating it yields CASSPAVAGAAYEQYF.

This clonotype was picked up a small number of times. This sequence joins TRBV3-1 and TRBJ2-2; D gene unclear. V was shortened by 1 base and J by 4 bases, with 13 bases between the two germline ends. Germline CDR1 LGHDT, CDR2 YNNKEL (reference sequence). The CDR3 length is 16 residues. CDR3 nucleotide sequence: TGTGCCAGCAGCCAAGTATTGGGGTTGGGCACCGGGGAGCTGTTTTTT. This codes for CASSQVLGLGTGELFF.

This chain uses TRBV6-5 with TRBJ2-7; D gene uncertain. The CDR3 extends over 13 amino acids. Trimming removed 2 bases from V and 5 bases from J, with 10 bases in between. Germline V gene sequence: CDR1 MNHEY, CDR2 SVGAGI. CDR3 nucleotide sequence: TGTGCCAGCAGTTACAATAGGGTAGACGAGCAGTACTTC. Translation gives CASSYNRVDEQYF.

This clonotype has only a few counts. As DNA, the CDR3 is TGCAGTGCTAGTCTAGCGGGGGCCCCAAATGAGCAGTTCTTC. It encodes CSASLAGAPNEQFF. The chain employs TRBV20-1 and TRBJ2-1; 10 bases align to TRBD2. Trimming cost V 3 bases and J 7 bases; bases outside gene matches: 6. The CDR3 extends over 14 amino acids. Germline assignment: CDR1 DFQATT and CDR2 SNEGSKA (reference sequence).

This clonotype is large by share. This chain connects TRBV5-1 to TRBJ2-3; D is possibly TRBD1 (5 bases). The CDR3 spans 16 residues. Trimming took 0 bases from V and 1 from J, leaving 12 bases between them. The germline V gene encodes CDR1 SGHRS and CDR2 YFSETQ. CDR3 sequence reads: CASSLAQVTGTDTQYF. CDR3 in DNA: TGCGCCAGCAGCTTGGCCCAGGTGACAGGCACAGATACGCAGTATTTT.

This clonotype was seen a handful of times. The chain has TRBV4-3 and TRBJ2-5, with D perhaps TRBD2 (6 bases). Germline CDR1 reads LGHNA; CDR2 reads YSLEER. This CDR3 comprises 14 residues. Trimming took 6 bases from V and 1 from J, leaving 12 bases between them. The CDR3 DNA sequence: TGCGCCAGCAGTTCTAGCGTATTCCAAGAGACCCAGTACTTC. Its protein is CASSSSVFQETQYF.

The chain joins TRBV7-6 to TRBJ1-2; 7 bases map to TRBD1. The CDR3 loop spans 15 amino acids. Germline V gene lookup returns CDR1 SGHVS and CDR2 FNYEAQ. V was pared by 5 bases and J by 3 bases, with 9 bases of the junction left unmatched. The CDR3 DNA reads TGTGCCAGCAGCCCGTCCCCTCAGGGGGACTATGGCTACACCTTC. Protein sequence: CASSPSPQGDYGYTF.

The chain recombines TRBV7-9 with TRBJ1-2; D is possibly TRBD1 (5 bases). This CDR3 has 12 residues. The germline CDR1 and CDR2 sequences are SEHNR and FQNEAQ (reference sequence). The V gene lost 6 bases and the J gene lost 2 bases, with 7 bases spanning the gap. The CDR3 DNA sequence: TGTGCCAGCAGAGGGGTAAACTATGGCTACACCTTC. This translates into CASRGVNYGYTF.

This clonotype was picked up a small number of times. This chain connects TRBV28 to TRBJ2-5; no clear D gene. V lost 5 bases and J 5 bases, leaving 9 bases between the germline ends. Germline-derived CDR1 and CDR2 are MDHEN and SYDVKM. CDR3 length: 12 residues. The CDR3 protein is CASSLPDETQYF. The CDR3 bases are TGTGCCAGCAGTCTCCCCGACGAGACCCAGTACTTC.

The rearrangement uses TRBV11-3 and TRBJ2-3, with a possible D match to TRBD1 (5 bases). V lost 9 bases, J lost 0 bases, and 19 bases lay in between. This CDR3 is 16 amino acids long. The germline V gene encodes CDR1 SGHNT and CDR2 YENEEA. The CDR3 reads CASMKRGPSSTDTQYF. CDR3 nucleotide sequence: TGTGCCAGTATGAAAAGGGGTCCATCTAGCACAGATACGCAGTATTTT. Drawing the rest from reference TRBV11-3 and TRBJ2-3, the complete variable domain is EAGVVQSPRYKIIEKKQPVAFWCNPISGHNTLYWYLQNLGQGPELLIRYENEEAVDDSQLPKDRFSAERLKGVDSTLKIQPAELGDSAVYLCASMKRGPSSTDTQYFGPGTRLTVL.

This chain uses TRBV7-9 with TRBJ2-5, with 11 bases fitting TRBD2. CDR1 SEHNR and CDR2 FQNEAQ come from the germline V gene (reference sequence). The CDR3 is 17 amino acids. V trimming: 5 bases; J trimming: 0 bases; junction bases outside the gene matches: 8. CDR3 bases: TGTGCCAGCAGCCCCCCCTTTAGCGGGGGGGACCAAGAGACCCAGTACTTC. The encoded protein is CASSPPFSGGDQETQYF.

V is TRBV18 and J is TRBJ1-5, with no clear D. V lost 3 bases to trimming and J lost 0 bases, with 12 bases between them. The CDR3 covers 16 residues. Germline assignment: CDR1 KGHSH and CDR2 LQKENI. The CDR3 DNA reads TGTGCCAGCTCACCCGCTGAGGCATATAGCAATCAGCCCCAGCATTTT. It specifies CASSPAEAYSNQPQHF.

This clonotype was observed at least ten times. This rearrangement joins TRBV7-9 to TRBJ2-1; 13 nucleotides align to TRBD2. J was trimmed by 6 bases and V by 5 bases; bases with no gene match: 4. Germline assignment: CDR1 SEHNR and CDR2 FQNEAQ (reference sequence). The CDR3 sequence is 15 residues long. CDR3 DNA: TGTGCCAGCAGCCGAGGACTAGCGGGAGTCAATGAGCAGTTCTTC. It specifies CASSRGLAGVNEQFF.

This clonotype was seen a handful of times. The chain joins TRBV7-2 to TRBJ2-1; TRBD2 matches 11 bases. The CDR3 has 18 residues. Trimming at V came to 3 bases and at J to 6 bases, leaving 13 bases not matched to a gene. Looked up from germline, CDR1 is SGHTA and CDR2 is FQGNSA. The CDR3 spells CASSFSLSLLAGVNEQFF. CDR3 in DNA: TGTGCCAGCAGCTTTTCTCTCAGTCTACTAGCGGGAGTCAATGAGCAGTTCTTC. Using reference TRBV7-2 and TRBJ2-1 for the parts outside the CDR3, the full variable domain is GAGVSQSPSNKVTEKGKDVELRCDPISGHTALYWYRQSLGQGLEFLIYFQGNSAPDKSGLPSDRFSAERTGGSVSTLTIQRTQQEDSAVYLCASSFSLSLLAGVNEQFFGPGTRLTVL.